Below, 9 T cell receptor beta chains from the same sample are listed, as sequenced in a study of blood T cell repertoires in COVID-19. Sequencing used immunoSEQ multiplex PCR; TCRdb keeps in-frame clones, though not all of them. The data show 110,000 or so clones, about 84% seen once. Sequencing was carried out using peripheral blood. Receptors originate from a man between 45 and 60 years old with acute or convalescent COVID-19.

The chain recombines TRBV4-1 with TRBJ1-2; tentatively, D is TRBD1 (6 bases). V lost 5 bases, J lost 5 bases, and 18 bases lay in between. The CDR3 contains 15 residues. Germline CDR1 reads MGHRA; CDR2 reads YSYEKL. CDR3 coding DNA: TGCGCCAGCAGCTTCTCCCCCACAGGGCAGTATGGCTACACCTTC. It codes for CASSFSPTGQYGYTF.

The genes are TRBV5-5 and TRBJ2-5; possible D gene TRBD1, 7 bases. Trimming removed 1 base from V and 5 bases from J, with 15 bases in between. Germline V gene lookup returns CDR1 SGHKS and CDR2 YYEKEE (reference sequence). This CDR3 has 15 amino acids. This chain's CDR3 is CASSLYGPGGETQYF. The CDR3 bases are TGTGCCAGCAGCTTGTACGGCCCAGGGGGGGAGACCCAGTACTTC.

This sequence joins TRBV6-6 and TRBJ1-4; D is undetermined. This CDR3 contains 13 residues. Trimming shortened V by 7 bases and J by 5 bases, and 11 bases separated the two germline ends. Germline V gives CDR1 MNHNY, CDR2 SVGAGI (reference sequence). The CDR3 loop is CASNSLTNEKLFF. The DNA for the CDR3 is TGTGCCAGCAATTCTTTGACAAATGAAAAACTGTTTTTT.

This clone appeared a single time. The genes are TRBV5-1 and TRBJ1-1; 12 bases are a match to TRBD1. This CDR3 spans 18 amino acids. V shed 0 bases and J 4 bases; nucleotides not matched to a gene: 10. Looked up from germline, CDR1 is SGHRS and CDR2 is YFSETQ. This chain's CDR3 is CASSLEGTGGGRGTEAFF. For the CDR3, the DNA is TGCGCCAGCAGCTTGGAAGGGACAGGGGGCGGTAGGGGCACTGAAGCTTTCTTT.

The chain carries TRBV3-1 (or the pseudogene TRBV3-2) and TRBJ2-1; 8 bases align to TRBD1. The CDR3 sequence is 14 residues long. Germline trimming cut 4 bases from V and 7 bases from J; bases unmatched to any gene: 6. CDR1 LGHDT and CDR2 YNNKEL come from the germline V gene (reference sequence). CDR3 sequence reads: CASSRDRRGNEQFF. CDR3 nucleotides: TGTGCCAGCAGCCGGGACAGGAGGGGTAATGAGCAGTTCTTC.

The chain recombines TRBV7-2 with TRBJ1-2; 9 bases align to TRBD1. V shed 3 bases, J shed 7 bases, and the junction held 3 bases outside the gene matches. The CDR3 sequence is 13 residues long. The germline gives CDR1 SGHTA, CDR2 FQGNSA. This chain's CDR3 is CASSFDRGGGYTF. CDR3 DNA sequence: TGTGCCAGCAGCTTCGACAGGGGGGGTGGCTACACCTTC.

This chain uses TRBV28 with TRBJ1-1; weak D call: TRBD1 (5 bases). The germline gives CDR1 MDHEN, CDR2 SYDVKM. The germline V and J ends were trimmed by 3 bases and 1 base, with 15 bases remaining between them. The CDR3 sequence is 16 residues long. Here the CDR3 reads CASSLSGGGSNTEAFF. The DNA for the CDR3 is TGTGCCAGCAGTTTGAGTGGGGGGGGATCGAACACTGAAGCTTTCTTT.

The V and J genes are TRBV9 and TRBJ1-3; perhaps TRBD1 as D (5 bases). V was clipped by 4 bases and J by 4 bases, with 18 bases between them. This CDR3 comprises 16 residues. Germline CDR1 and CDR2: SGDLS and YYNGEE. The CDR3 nucleotides read TGTGCCAGCAGCCCTAGTGGGGGGGTGTCAGGAAACACCATATATTTT. It translates to CASSPSGGVSGNTIYF.

The chain combines TRBV9 with TRBJ1-6; D is ambiguous. The V end was cut by 0 bases, the J end by 6 bases, with 10 bases between. Germline assignment: CDR1 SGDLS and CDR2 YYNGEE. The CDR3 has 15 amino acids. The CDR3 DNA reads as TGTGCCAGCAGCGTAGGGGGAGGGATTAATTCACCCCTCCACTTT. This encodes CASSVGGGINSPLHF.